This paragraph reports one T cell receptor (beta chain). This clonotype is deemed medium-sized (0.01 to 0.1%). It lacks a known antigen. Nothing much larger sits one base from this clone, and base qualities are not available. Sequenced on an Illumina NovaSeq 6000. TCRalpha and TCRbeta cDNA libraries were built by 5'RACE with constant-segment primers, adding sample barcodes and unique molecular identifiers. RNA was extracted from every sample with Trizol reagent. The libraries were amplified in two PCR steps, and the second step added a second sample barcode and Illumina TruSeq adapters. Sequencing of libraries was performed on an Illumina NovaSeq with 2 x 150 bp paired-end reads. On the authors' methods: Reads were demultiplexed and collapsed into UMI-guided consensus sequences with migec v1.2.7. Using mixcr v2.1.11, the UMI consensuses were aligned to TRA and TRB V and J templates and assembled into clonotypes. Clonotypes were classified as expanded or contracted when called significant by both edgeR and NoisET, with noise models trained on biological replicates. For edgeR calls, a false discovery rate-adjusted p below 0.01 and a log2 fold-change threshold of 1 were applied. As an exploratory analysis of dynamics, max-normalized trajectories of the 1000 most abundant clonotypes were examined with PCA combined with hierarchical clustering. Each responding clone was given a CD4 or CD8 phenotype based on the CD4+ and CD8+ repertoires, which had been sequenced separately. The public sequencing data were trimmed at Q25 with fastp and processed into clonotypes with MiXCR by TCRdb, which kept only in-frame beta chains. Each entry merges the rows of one CDR3 protein and shows their most common DNA and genes. For this entry, the V and J calls and clone size follow TCRdb and not the study's own pipeline. For this sample there are approximately 50,000 distinct CDR3 sequences; around 10% appear just once. The ten largest account for roughly 10% of the sample.

This entry comes from a study of T-cell memory formation after mild COVID-19 (dated by TCRdb to the early 2020s). Looking at the study overall: TCR sequence clusters from the two donors were found to be largely donor specific. In a couple of donors, T-cell clones that expanded and contracted after mild COVID-19 were followed by sequencing TCRalpha and TCRbeta repertoires longitudinally. The cohort was made up of two young adult volunteers, one female and one male, who were previously healthy.

Overall study outcomes, separate from this receptor: Contracting CD4+ clones turned up mainly in the CM and EM memory subsets, whereas EMRA was where CD8+ clones were enriched. Some responding clones were found in pre-infection memory, which suggests that pre-existing cross-reactive memory T cells took part in the SARS-CoV-2 response. SARS-CoV-2 specificity was not confirmed for the second-wave clones peaking on day 37. Only two mild cases were covered in the study, and larger cohorts including severe cases with pre-infection samples were considered necessary. Clones that contracted from day 15 to 85 showed balanced CD4/CD8 phenotypes, whereas a second wave of clones that expanded from day 15 to 37 leaned towards CD4+.

PBMCs were isolated by Ficoll-Paque density gradient centrifugation. V and J are truncated by 6 bases and 0 bases respectively, leaving an intervening sequence of 9 bases. The CDR3 runs 13 amino acids, cysteine and phenylalanine included. Only the CDR3 part of the read is kept: 39 bases, read in frame from the first base. Sequences SNHLY (CDR1) and FYNNEI (CDR2) are obtained from the germline V gene. This receptor was identified in an adult woman who had mild COVID-19 (a few samples of this study predate the infection). The sample titles of this study are shuffled in the database, so cell type and time point are left out; the donor was told from shared clones. The chain is assembled from TRBV2 and TRBJ2-7; the D gene is unclear. Sequenced: PBMCs or a T cell subset sorted from them (not recorded which). The CDR3 region reads CASRDGPSYEQYF. Here is the DNA: TGTGCCAGCAGGGACGGGCCCTCCTACGAGCAGTACTTC. With the portions outside the CDR3 filled from the reference TRBV2 and TRBJ2-7 genes, the complete variable region becomes EPEVTQTPSHQVTQMGQEVILRCVPISNHLYFYWYRQILGQKVEFLVSFYNNEISEKSEIFDDQFSVERPDGSNFTLKIRSTKLEDSAMYFCASRDGPSYEQYFGPGTRLTVT.